This T cell receptor (beta chain) was found in a study of tissue T cells after allogeneic stem cell transplantation. This clone has only one observation. Sequencing was performed with immunoSEQ multiplex PCR; in TCRdb, only in-frame clones are kept and a portion is missing. The sample lists just under 10,000 clones, 60% occurring once. Germline values: CDR1 LNHDA, CDR2 SQIVND (reference sequence). CDR3 length: 14 amino acids. Deletions cut 9 bases from V and 0 bases from J, with 11 bases between. The source material was tissue from the jejunum, sampled at autopsy. This sequence joins TRBV19 and TRBJ2-2, with D possibly being TRBD2 (5 bases). This clonotype was sampled from a woman aged 18-55 years with breast cancer. CDR3: CASQTSANTGELFF. DNA for the CDR3: TGTGCCAGCCAAACTAGTGCGAACACCGGGGAGCTGTTTTTT.